This T cell receptor (beta chain) was profiled in a study of post-analysis software for immune sequencing data. For the study at large: The disease courses covered relapsing-remitting, secondary progressive and progressive-relapsing multiple sclerosis.

Turning to this clonotype: The antigen is unknown.

Prepared TCR beta cDNA libraries contained unique molecular identifiers. MiXCR was run by TCRdb on the PCR reads, yielding one entry per CDR3 protein. The top ten hold over 4% of the sample, which has about 820,000 distinct CDR3 sequences, approximately 50% seen once. Study-wide findings and caveats: Samples prepared in the same batch strongly co-clustered by F measure. Multiple sclerosis patients showed significantly lower normalized Chao1 diversity than controls did. Patients had higher frequencies than controls of five TRBV segments, including TRBV5-6, TRBV5-1 and TRBV20-1.

Germline CDR1 is SGHRS and CDR2 is YFSETQ. The CDR3 extends over 14 amino acids. Trimming took off 4 bases at V and 4 bases at J, with 14 bases between the two ends. The rearrangement links TRBV5-1 to TRBJ2-5, with D perhaps matching TRBD1 (7 bases). The source is a girl between 5 and 17 years old with multiple sclerosis. Sequences were obtained from blood. As DNA, the CDR3 is TGCGCCAGCAGCCCAGGACAGGAGGGAGAGACCCAGTACTTC. As protein: CASSPGQEGETQYF.